The present entry profiles one TCR beta chain with its context. Its antigen remains unidentified. The sample comes from a study of cytomegalovirus exposure and HLA in healthy donors. TCRdb keeps only in-frame clones here, not all; method: immunoSEQ multiplex PCR. The table shows 100,000 to 130,000 clones, with more than 90% occurring only once. J was trimmed by 0 bases and V by 6 bases; bases with no gene match: 5. Germline values: CDR1 SGHVS, CDR2 FNYEAQ. The CDR3 extends over 14 amino acids. The donors were members of the approximately 110-subject validation cohort (separate from the approximately 670-subject first cohort). General study points: Most TCR sequences were rare, but some public TCRs occurred in many donors. Subsequent analysis showed first-cohort TCR clusters tending to co-occur in roughly 130 validation repertoires.

The clonotype was recovered from a woman younger than 35 in good health and CMV-seronegative. The sample consisted of PBMCs. The chain couples TRBV7-6 to TRBJ2-7, with 7 nucleotides matching TRBD1. In DNA form, the CDR3 reads TGTGCCAGCAGTTTCGGGACAGACTCCTACGAGCAGTACTTC. This encodes CASSFGTDSYEQYF.